The entry below describes one T cell receptor (beta chain). V lost 5 bases and J lost 0, with 16 bases in between. Germline V gives CDR1 SNHLY, CDR2 FYNNEI. The CDR3 consists of 16 residues. This record comes from a study of blood T cell repertoires in COVID-19. Study-wide background: PBMCs, B-cell-depleted T cells, or T cells were the source of the cDNA or gDNA that made up the material.

In the original analysis: Estimated nucleated cell counts came from reference gene primer amplification. Only in-frame clones appear in the TCRdb table, and some are missing; sequencing was by immunoSEQ multiplex PCR. That table gives V, J and clone size, and the DNA gave D and trimming. The sample contains 300,000 to 400,000 clones, 88% of which appear only once. What was sequenced was peripheral blood. The clonotype originates from a woman aged 70-85 years with COVID-19, enrolled during active disease. V and J are TRBV2 and TRBJ1-1; a weak D match, TRBD1 (6 bases). The CDR3 sequence is CASSIVAGDLNTEAFF. CDR3 DNA: TGTGCCAGCAGTATAGTGGCAGGGGATTTGAACACTGAAGCTTTCTTT.